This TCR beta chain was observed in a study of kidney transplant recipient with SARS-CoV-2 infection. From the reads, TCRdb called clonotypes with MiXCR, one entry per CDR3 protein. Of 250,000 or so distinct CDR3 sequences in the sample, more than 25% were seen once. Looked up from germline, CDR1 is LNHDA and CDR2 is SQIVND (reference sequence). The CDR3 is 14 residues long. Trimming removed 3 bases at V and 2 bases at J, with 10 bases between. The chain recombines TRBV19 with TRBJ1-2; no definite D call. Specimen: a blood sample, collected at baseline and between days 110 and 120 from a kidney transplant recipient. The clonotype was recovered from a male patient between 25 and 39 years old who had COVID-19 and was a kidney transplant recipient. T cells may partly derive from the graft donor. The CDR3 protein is CASSIYTANYGYTF. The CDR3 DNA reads TGTGCCAGTAGTATTTACACAGCAAACTATGGCTACACCTTC. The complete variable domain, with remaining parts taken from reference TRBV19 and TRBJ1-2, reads DGGITQSPKYLFRKEGQNVTLSCEQNLNHDAMYWYRQDPGQGLRLIYYSQIVNDFQKGDIAEGYSVSREKKESFPLTVTSAQKNPTAFYLCASSIYTANYGYTFGSGTRLTVV.